These 21 T cell receptor beta chains originate from one sample sequenced in a study of neurological immune-mediated disorders (dated by TCRdb to about 2019). The sample's time point label, decoded: longitudinal time-point 2. The library came from 5' RACE. TCRdb names Illumina HiSeq 2500 as the instrument used. The public sequencing data were trimmed at Q25 with fastp and processed into clonotypes with MiXCR by TCRdb, which kept only in-frame beta chains. For every CDR3 protein sequence, its rows merge into one entry that carries the most common genes and DNA. This sample comprises about 90,000 distinct CDR3 sequences, 13% of them detected only once. Of the sample, around 5% falls within the top ten clones. The sequenced material came from PBMCs. Source of these receptors: a female donor with HTLV-1-associated myelopathy (HAM/TSP).

This clonotype was seen many times. This chain uses TRBV4-1 with TRBJ2-2; 9 bases fit TRBD2. CDR3 length: 17 amino acids. CDR1 and CDR2 (germline): MGHRA, YSYEKL. Trimming took 3 bases from V and 0 from J; bases not matched to a gene: 5. The CDR3 DNA follows: TGCGCCAGCAGCCAGGCTAGCGGGAACGCGAACACCGGGGAGCTGTTTTTT. Translating it yields CASSQASGNANTGELFF.

The chain employs TRBV29-1 and TRBJ1-1; D might be TRBD1 (6 bases). V lost 6 bases, J lost 1 base, and 9 bases lay in between. The CDR3 runs 12 residues. Per the germline V gene, CDR1 is SQVTM and CDR2 is ANQGSEA. As DNA, the CDR3 is TGCAGCGTCTCGACAGGGAACACTGAAGCTTTCTTT. This gives the protein CSVSTGNTEAFF.

This clonotype was counted at least ten times. This chain uses TRBV9 with TRBJ1-3; D gene uncertain. The V end was cut by 5 bases, the J end by 0 bases, with 9 bases between. The CDR3 has 14 amino acids. CDR1 is SGDLS, CDR2 YYNGEE, per germline. In DNA form, the CDR3 reads TGTGCCAGCAGTGAACAGAGCTCTGGAAACACCATATATTTT. Translating gives CASSEQSSGNTIYF.

This clonotype was counted only a few times. This chain links TRBV20-1 with TRBJ2-7, with a tentative D call TRBD2 (7 bases). V was pared by 3 bases and J by 3 bases, with 15 bases between. Germline CDR1 and CDR2: DFQATT and SNEGSKA (reference sequence). CDR3 length equals 14 residues. DNA of the CDR3: TGCAGTGCTAGGGGAGGGACAATGAGCTACGAGCAGTACTTC. This sequence encodes CSARGGTMSYEQYF.

This clonotype has at least ten counts. The V call is TRBV7-8, the J call TRBJ2-7; D remains unclear. The CDR3 totals 15 residues. In germline, CDR1 is SGHVS, CDR2 FQNEAQ. The germline V and J ends were trimmed by 1 base and 2 bases, with 12 bases remaining between them. CDR3 protein: CASSLEFAGTYEQYF. The CDR3 DNA is TGTGCCAGCAGCTTAGAGTTCGCAGGAACCTACGAGCAGTACTTC.

There are a few counts of this clonotype. The chain is built from TRBV11-2 and TRBJ2-2; 7 bases agree with TRBD1. The germline V gene has CDR1 SGHAT and CDR2 FQNNGV. V was pared by 6 bases and J by 2 bases, with 9 bases of the junction left unmatched. The CDR3 extends over 16 amino acids. The CDR3 bases are TGTGCCAGCAGAAACGCCGGGACAGTCAACACCGGGGAGCTGTTTTTT. Residues: CASRNAGTVNTGELFF.

This clonotype was found many times. Its ends do not fully match the called genes, so a read error is possible. The chain links TRBV15 to TRBJ2-4, with TRBD2 identical over 8 bases. CDR3 length equals 18 residues. Germline V gene lookup returns CDR1 LNHNV and CDR2 YYDKDF (reference sequence). The DNA for the CDR3 is TGTGCTACCAGCGACGGATCGATACCGGGACTAGTAACAAACATTCAGTACTTC. Translating gives CATSDGSIPGLVTNIQYF.

Ten or more counts support this clonotype. The genes are TRBV9 and TRBJ1-2; D is perhaps TRBD1 (5 bases). V lost 3 bases to trimming and J lost 2 bases, with 8 bases between them. The length of the CDR3 is 13 residues. Germline V lookup: CDR1 SGDLS, CDR2 YYNGEE. The DNA for the CDR3 is TGTGCCAGCAGCGCGCGGGACAACTATGGCTACACCTTC. Residues: CASSARDNYGYTF.

This clonotype has a count of ten or more. The gene calls are TRBV5-1 and TRBJ2-3; unclear D gene. Germline values: CDR1 SGHRS, CDR2 YFSETQ. This CDR3 is 15 amino acids long. With 0 bases removed from V and 0 bases from J, the gap between germline ends came to 8 bases. Here the CDR3 reads CASSLAHGSTDTQYF. The CDR3 DNA reads as TGCGCCAGCAGCTTGGCCCACGGGAGCACAGATACGCAGTATTTT.

This clonotype was seen at least ten times. J is TRBJ1-5 and V is TRBV5-1; the match to TRBD1 covers 7 bases. This CDR3 region has 16 residues. J lost 0 bases, V lost 4 bases, and 7 bases had no gene match. Germline CDR1 and CDR2: SGHRS and YFSETQ. The CDR3 sequence is CASSPGTAYSNQPQHF. CDR3 nucleotides: TGCGCCAGCAGCCCCGGGACAGCTTATAGCAATCAGCCCCAGCATTTT.

This clonotype was seen at least ten times. The chain recombines TRBV29-1 with TRBJ1-6; 8 nucleotides agree with TRBD1. The germline V gene has CDR1 SQVTM and CDR2 ANQGSEA. Losses at the gene ends were 6 bases for V and 8 bases for J; bases not matched to a gene: 6. The CDR3 is 13 amino acids. The CDR3, as DNA: TGCAGCGTGGCGACAGGGGTTGATTCACCCCTCCACTTT. This codes for CSVATGVDSPLHF.

The table lists this clonotype with many counts. V gene TRBV7-3 combines with J gene TRBJ1-1; D is unclear. From germline, CDR1 is SGHTA and CDR2 FQGTGA. This CDR3 comprises 11 residues. Trimming took 5 bases from V and 5 from J, leaving 6 bases between them. CDR3 protein: CASSDGTEAFF. Here the CDR3 DNA reads TGTGCCAGCAGCGACGGTACTGAAGCTTTCTTT.

This clonotype was picked up many times. The chain combines TRBV20-1 with TRBJ2-1, with 7 bases matching TRBD1. The CDR3 spans 17 residues. The germline V gene encodes CDR1 DFQATT and CDR2 SNEGSKA (reference sequence). Trimming removed 3 bases from V and 5 bases from J; junction bases left unmatched: 16. Here the CDR3 reads CSASPLSDRVWDNEQFF. CDR3 sequence (DNA): TGCAGTGCTAGCCCCCTCAGTGACAGGGTTTGGGACAATGAGCAGTTCTTC.

This clonotype appeared many times. J is TRBJ2-7 and V is TRBV27; perhaps TRBD1 as D (7 bases). V was trimmed by 3 bases and J by 3 bases, leaving 15 bases between them. The CDR3 runs 15 residues. The germline V gene has CDR1 MNHEY and CDR2 SMNVEV (reference sequence). In DNA, the CDR3 is TGTGCCAGCAGTTTTTCAGGGGGGCTTTTCTACGAGCAGTACTTC. It specifies CASSFSGGLFYEQYF.

This clonotype came up once. A read error is possible here, since a much larger clone lies one base away. The J gene is TRBJ1-5, the V gene TRBV20-1; D remains ambiguous. Germline V lookup: CDR1 DFQATT, CDR2 SNEGSKA (reference sequence). The germline V and J ends were trimmed by 5 bases and 0 bases, with 11 bases remaining between them. The CDR3 spans 14 residues. As DNA, the CDR3 is TGCAGTGCTCAACCAGTGTTTAGCAATCAGCCCCAGCATTTT. It specifies CSAQPVFSNQPQHF.

The J gene is TRBJ2-7, the V gene TRBV2; possible D gene TRBD1, 7 bases. CDR1 and CDR2 from the germline V gene are SNHLY and FYNNEI. Trimming cost V 6 bases and J 7 bases, with 13 bases left between them. There are 12 residues in the CDR3. The CDR3 is CASRVQGREQYF. The CDR3 nucleotides are TGTGCCAGCAGGGTACAGGGGAGGGAGCAGTACTTC.

This clonotype appeared a few times. The rearrangement joins TRBV12-3 or TRBV12-4 to TRBJ1-2, with unresolved D. The CDR3 is 12 residues long. V lost 6 bases and J 8 bases, leaving 13 bases between the germline ends. CDR3: CASSDNGRGYTF. As DNA, the CDR3 is TGTGCCAGCAGCGATAACGGGAGAGGCTACACCTTC.

This clonotype was found many times. This chain connects TRBV6-2 or TRBV6-3 to TRBJ2-3; the D gene is possibly TRBD2 (6 bases). The V gene lost 5 bases and the J gene lost 6 bases, with 15 bases spanning the gap. The CDR3 is 14 residues long. Germline loops: CDR1 MNHEY, CDR2 SVGEGT. CDR3 bases: TGTGCCAGCAGTAAATCGCCGGGACTTGATACGCAGTATTTT. Translating it yields CASSKSPGLDTQYF.

In its sample, this clonotype was seen many times. J is TRBJ1-1 and V is TRBV5-1; 7 nucleotides line up with TRBD1. Germline V gene sequence: CDR1 SGHRS, CDR2 YFSETQ. This CDR3 comprises 16 residues. V was pared by 5 bases and J by 0 bases, with 10 bases of the junction left unmatched. CDR3 protein: CASRVSSGTVNTEAFF. CDR3 nucleotide sequence: TGCGCCAGCAGAGTCTCATCCGGGACAGTGAACACTGAAGCTTTCTTT.

The CDR3 region is CSVEGGTGGVISYNSPLHF. DNA for the CDR3: TGCAGCGTTGAAGGAGGGACAGGGGGCGTAATCTCCTATAATTCACCCCTCCACTTT. The chain links TRBV29-1 to TRBJ1-6; 12 bases map to TRBD1. V lost 1 base to trimming and J lost 0 bases; unmatched junction nucleotides: 7. The CDR3 sequence is 19 residues long. CDR1 is SQVTM, CDR2 ANQGSEA, per germline.

The V gene is TRBV5-1, the J gene TRBJ2-3; D is undetermined. Germline CDR1 SGHRS, CDR2 YFSETQ. V dropped 5 bases and J dropped 0 bases, with 7 bases sitting between them. The CDR3 is 13 amino acids. The CDR3 nucleotides read TGCGCCAGCAGGTGGGCTAGCACAGATACGCAGTATTTT. Translating gives CASRWASTDTQYF.